This passage covers 2 T cell receptor beta chains from one sample sequenced in a study of cytomegalovirus exposure and HLA in healthy donors. The PCR ran on 60 Vbeta and 13 Jbeta primers. This table comes from immunoSEQ multiplex PCR, and its TCRdb copy is limited to in-frame clones, with some not included. The data hold roughly 140,000 clones, with about 64% observed a single time. Sequenced sample: PBMCs. The receptor set was obtained from a woman aged 25 to 39 in good health and CMV-seropositive.

Worth noting for this clone: The junction departs from the called germline gene at one end, perhaps through a read error. Other DNA sequences in this sample translate to the same CDR3. The V gene is TRBV6-1, the J gene TRBJ1-5; D is perhaps TRBD1 (6 bases). This CDR3 contains 14 residues. Germline-derived CDR1 and CDR2 are MNHNS and SASEGT. DNA for the CDR3: TGTGCCAGCCTCGGACAGCCCAATTATCAACCCCAGCATTTT. The encoded protein is CASLGQPNYQPQHF.

The table lists this clone with a few counts. The chain employs TRBV7-6 and TRBJ2-1, with 11 bases identical to TRBD2. This CDR3 is 17 amino acids long. J was trimmed by 3 bases and V by 1 base; bases with no gene match: 5. Germline-derived CDR1 and CDR2 are SGHVS and FNYEAQ. The CDR3 bases are TGTGCCAGCAGCTTAGTGACTAGCGGGGCCGGCTACAATGAGCAGTTCTTC. This gives the protein CASSLVTSGAGYNEQFF.